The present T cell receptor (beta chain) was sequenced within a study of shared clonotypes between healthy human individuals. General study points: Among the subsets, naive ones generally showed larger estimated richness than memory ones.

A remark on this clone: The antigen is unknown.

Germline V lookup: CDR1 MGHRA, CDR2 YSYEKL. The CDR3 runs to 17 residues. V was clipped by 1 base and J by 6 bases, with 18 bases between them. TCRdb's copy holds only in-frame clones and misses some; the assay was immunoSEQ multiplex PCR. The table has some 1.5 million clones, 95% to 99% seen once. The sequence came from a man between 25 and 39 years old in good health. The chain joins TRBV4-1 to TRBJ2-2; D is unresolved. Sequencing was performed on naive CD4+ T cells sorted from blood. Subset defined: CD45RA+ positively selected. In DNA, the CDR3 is TGCGCCAGCAGCCAAGGATTCGCTAGGGCGGTTTCCGGGGAGCTGTTTTTT. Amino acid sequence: CASSQGFARAVSGELFF.